This TCR beta chain was retrieved from a study of T cells in Graves' hyperthyroidism and ophthalmopathy. Study-wide background: Any treatment followed the collection of peripheral blood at initial diagnosis.

Germline V gives CDR1 LNHDA, CDR2 SQIVND (reference sequence). The CDR3 totals 15 residues. V lost 11 bases, J lost 4 bases, and 18 bases lay in between. There were TCR beta CDR3 regions amplified from RNA transcripts. During a first-round RT-PCR of the TCR CDR3, the HTBI primer set was used. Each CDR3 protein gets one entry after TCRdb re-called the multiplex PCR reads with MiXCR. The table shows some 510,000 distinct CDR3 sequences, with around 21% occurring only once. This clonotype has ten or more counts. Graves' hyperthyroidism without ophthalmopathy progression within 18 months was termed stable. The diagnostic basis comprised clinical symptoms, serum thyroxine and TRAb, thyroid ultrasound and orbital computed tomography.

The sequenced material came from blood. The chain employs TRBV19 and TRBJ2-6, with TRBD1 as a possible D gene (5 bases). The TCR comes from a man between 18 and 29 years old with Graves' hyperthyroidism. The CDR3 bases are TGTGCCTCAAAGGATCAGGGAAGCGGGGCCAACGTCCTGACTTTC. Translating gives CASKDQGSGANVLTF.